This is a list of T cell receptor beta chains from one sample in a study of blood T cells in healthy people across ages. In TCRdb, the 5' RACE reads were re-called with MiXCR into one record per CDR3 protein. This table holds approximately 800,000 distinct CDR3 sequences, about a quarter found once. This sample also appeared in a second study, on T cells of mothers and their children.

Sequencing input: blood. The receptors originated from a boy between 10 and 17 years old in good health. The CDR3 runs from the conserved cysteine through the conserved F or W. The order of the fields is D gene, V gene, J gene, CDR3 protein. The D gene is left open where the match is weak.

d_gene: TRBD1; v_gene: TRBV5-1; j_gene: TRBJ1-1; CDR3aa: CASSLSPTGTGNLEAFF
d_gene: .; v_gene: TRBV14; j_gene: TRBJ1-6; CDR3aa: CASSLQGLIGSPLHF
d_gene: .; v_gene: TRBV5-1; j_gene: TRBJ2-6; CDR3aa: CASSLGVAGANVLTF
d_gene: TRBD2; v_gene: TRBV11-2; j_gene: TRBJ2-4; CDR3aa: CASSQGTSGGHTKNIQYF
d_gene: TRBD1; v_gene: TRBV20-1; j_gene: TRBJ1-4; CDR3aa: CSARGRVVRTGNEKLFF
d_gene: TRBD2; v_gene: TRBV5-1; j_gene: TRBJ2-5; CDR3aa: CASSPDLAGAHRAQYF
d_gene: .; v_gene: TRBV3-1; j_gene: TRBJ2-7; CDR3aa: CASSQGTSSSYEQYF
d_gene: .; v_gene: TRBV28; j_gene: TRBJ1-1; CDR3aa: CASTQGGTEAFF
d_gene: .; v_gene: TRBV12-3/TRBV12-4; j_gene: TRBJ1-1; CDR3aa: CASSAWGSTEAFF
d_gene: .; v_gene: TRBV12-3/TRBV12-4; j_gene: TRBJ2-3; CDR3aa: CASSGGTDTQYF
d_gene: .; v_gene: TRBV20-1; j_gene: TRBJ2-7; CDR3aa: CSAREARATYEQYF
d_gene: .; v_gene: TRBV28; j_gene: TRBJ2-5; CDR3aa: CASSPPGAGGQETQYF
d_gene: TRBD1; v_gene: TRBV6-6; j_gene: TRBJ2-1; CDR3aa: CASNRGYNEQFF
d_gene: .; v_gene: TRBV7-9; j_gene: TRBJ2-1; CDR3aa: CASSRSHNEQFF
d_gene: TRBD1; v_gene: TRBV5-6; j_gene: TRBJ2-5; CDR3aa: CASSEGQGAYETQYF
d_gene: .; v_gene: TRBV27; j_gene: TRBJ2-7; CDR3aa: CASSLKGGTASYEQYF
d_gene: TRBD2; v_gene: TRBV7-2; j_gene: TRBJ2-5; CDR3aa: CASSLSGTSLETQYF
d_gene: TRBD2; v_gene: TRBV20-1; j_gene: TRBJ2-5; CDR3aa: CSARESLAGEQETQYF
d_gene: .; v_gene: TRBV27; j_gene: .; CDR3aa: CASSLTPRFYEQYF
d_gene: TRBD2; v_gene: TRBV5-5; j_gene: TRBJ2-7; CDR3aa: CASSLGRLAAEQYF
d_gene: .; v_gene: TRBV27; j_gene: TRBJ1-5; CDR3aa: CASSLSWTREPQHF
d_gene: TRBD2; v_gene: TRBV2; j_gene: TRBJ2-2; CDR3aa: CASIGGTSGTGELFF
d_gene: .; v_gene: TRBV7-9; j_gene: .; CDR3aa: CASSFSLEATYEQYF
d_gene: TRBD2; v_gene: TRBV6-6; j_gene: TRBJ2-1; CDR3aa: CASSYKTSDPFHEQFF
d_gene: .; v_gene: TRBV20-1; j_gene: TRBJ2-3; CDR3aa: CSAREGGPSRTQYF
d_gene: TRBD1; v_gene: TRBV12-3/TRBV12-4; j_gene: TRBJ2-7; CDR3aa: CASSFDRVSPYEQYF
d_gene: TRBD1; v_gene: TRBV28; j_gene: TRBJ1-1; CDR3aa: CASSSNTGVNTEAFF
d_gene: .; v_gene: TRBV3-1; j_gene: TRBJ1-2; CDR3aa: CASSHTPQGYTF
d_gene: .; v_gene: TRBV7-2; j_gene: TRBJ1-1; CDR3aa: CASSLGLTQNTEAFF
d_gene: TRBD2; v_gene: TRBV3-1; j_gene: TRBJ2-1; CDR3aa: CASSQPGLANEQFF
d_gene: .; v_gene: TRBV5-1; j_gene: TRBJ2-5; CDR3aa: CASSVQRWETQYF
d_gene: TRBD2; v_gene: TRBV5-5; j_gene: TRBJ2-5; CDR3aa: CASSTGTSRAETQYF
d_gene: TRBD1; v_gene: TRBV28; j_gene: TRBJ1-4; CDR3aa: CASSYTSGGGSREKLFF
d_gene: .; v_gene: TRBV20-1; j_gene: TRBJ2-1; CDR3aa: CSARDPQSVTNEQFF
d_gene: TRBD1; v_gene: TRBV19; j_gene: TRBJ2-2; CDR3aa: CASSRRTGSNTGELFF
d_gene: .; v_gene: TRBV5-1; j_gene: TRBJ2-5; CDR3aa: CASRIRGQETQYF
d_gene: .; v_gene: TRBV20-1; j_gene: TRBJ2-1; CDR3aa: CSARETVRSSYNEQFF
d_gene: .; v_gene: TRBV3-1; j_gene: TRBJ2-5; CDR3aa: CASSQGFGQETQCF
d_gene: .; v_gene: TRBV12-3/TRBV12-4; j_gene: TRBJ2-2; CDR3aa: CASSLWGRSTGELFF
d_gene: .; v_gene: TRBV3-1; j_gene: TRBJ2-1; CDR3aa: CASSSNGRDPYNEQFF